The rows below give T cell receptor beta chains drawn from one sample of a study of molecular identifiers for immune sequencing clone quantification. Using its own MiXCR run on the PCR reads, TCRdb lists one record per CDR3 protein. The sample carries around 320,000 distinct CDR3 sequences, roughly a quarter recorded once. Sequenced material: naive CD8+ T cells from blood, with Jurkat cell RNA spiked in. These receptors were taken from a human donor in good health. Some libraries in this study had Jurkat cell RNA spiked in. Each CDR3 is given with its conserved first and last residue. A D gene is named only where the DNA matches it firmly. Expanded clones are given a class, and other clones once, few, many or no size at all.

d_call j_call v_call clone_size cdr3_nt cdr3_aa
NA TRBJ2-7 TRBV5-6 NA TGTGCCAGCAACTTGAACCCTAACAGGGCCTACGAGCAGTACTTC CASNLNPNRAYEQYF
NA TRBJ1-5 TRBV12-3/TRBV12-4 many TGTGCCAGCAGTTTAGGGGGGGGATCCGGGAAGCCCCAGCATTTT CASSLGGGSGKPQHF
NA TRBJ2-1 TRBV4-1 NA TGCGCCAGCAGCCAAGATGTAGGGGCCGCCGGCAATGAGCAGTTCTTC CASSQDVGAAGNEQFF
NA TRBJ1-1 TRBV3-1 many TGTGCCAGCAGCCCAGACGTGGGGCCGTACACTGAAGCTTTCTTT CASSPDVGPYTEAFF
NA TRBJ2-7 TRBV4-1 many TGCGCCAGCAGCCCCAGGGAAGGATACGAGCAGTACTTC CASSPREGYEQYF
NA TRBJ2-1 TRBV30 NA TGTGCCTGGAGTGCCCCCCCCCTTGAGCAGTTCTTC CAWSAPPLEQFF
TRBD1 TRBJ1-3 TRBV12-3/TRBV12-4 few TGTGCCAGTTCCGCGGCGAGACAGGGGATAATAATCTCTGGAAACACCATATATTTT CASSAARQGIIISGNTIYF
TRBD2 TRBJ2-1 TRBV6-2/TRBV6-3 NA TGTGCCGCGGGGGTGGGGCGCGGTGAGCAGTTCTTC CAAGVGRGEQFF
NA TRBJ2-3 TRBV27 NA TGTGCCAGCAGTGGGACCCCTTATACGCAGTATTTC CASSGTPYTQYF
TRBD1 TRBJ2-7 TRBV19 NA TGTGCCAGTATTATTGGACAGGACTACGAGCAGTACTTC CASIIGQDYEQYF
NA TRBJ1-5 TRBV4-3 many TGCGCCAGCAGCCAAGATGCAGGGTACAATCAGCCCCAGCATTTT CASSQDAGYNQPQHF
NA TRBJ1-1 TRBV7-2 NA TGTGCCAGCAGCTTCCGGGCTCTGAACACTGAAGCTTTCTTT CASSFRALNTEAFF
TRBD2 TRBJ2-3 TRBV7-9 many TGTGCCAGCAGTCTCCCCCTCCGGGGGGGCCCAGATACGCAGTATTTT CASSLPLRGGPDTQYF
NA TRBJ2-7 TRBV4-1 NA TGCGCCAGCAGCCAAGGAACCGGACAGCTCTCCTACGAGCAGCACTTC CASSQGTGQLSYEQHF
NA TRBJ2-1 TRBV12-3/TRBV12-4 NA TGTGCCAGCAGTCCCCTCGCCAGGGGACACAATGAGCAGTTCTTC CASSPLARGHNEQFF